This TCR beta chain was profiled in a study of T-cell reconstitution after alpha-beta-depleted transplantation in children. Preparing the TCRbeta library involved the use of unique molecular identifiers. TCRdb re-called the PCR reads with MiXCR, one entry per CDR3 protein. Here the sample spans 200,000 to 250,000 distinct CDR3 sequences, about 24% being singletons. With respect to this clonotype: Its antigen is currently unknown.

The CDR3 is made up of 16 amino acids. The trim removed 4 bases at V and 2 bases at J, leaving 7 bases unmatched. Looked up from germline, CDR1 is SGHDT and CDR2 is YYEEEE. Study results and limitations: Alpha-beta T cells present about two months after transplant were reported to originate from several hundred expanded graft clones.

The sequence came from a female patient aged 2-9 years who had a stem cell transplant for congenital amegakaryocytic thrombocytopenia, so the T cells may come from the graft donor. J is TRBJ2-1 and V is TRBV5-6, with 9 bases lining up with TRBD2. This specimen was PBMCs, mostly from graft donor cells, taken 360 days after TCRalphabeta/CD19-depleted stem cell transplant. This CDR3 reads CASSLLSGGPYNEQFF. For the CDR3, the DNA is TGTGCCAGCAGCCTACTTAGCGGGGGTCCCTACAATGAGCAGTTCTTC. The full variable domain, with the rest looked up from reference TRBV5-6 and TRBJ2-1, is DAGVTQSPTHLIKTRGQQVTLRCSPKSGHDTVSWYQQALGQGPQFIFQYYEEEERQRGNFPDRFSGHQFPNYSSELNVNALLLGDSALYLCASSLLSGGPYNEQFFGPGTRLTVL.